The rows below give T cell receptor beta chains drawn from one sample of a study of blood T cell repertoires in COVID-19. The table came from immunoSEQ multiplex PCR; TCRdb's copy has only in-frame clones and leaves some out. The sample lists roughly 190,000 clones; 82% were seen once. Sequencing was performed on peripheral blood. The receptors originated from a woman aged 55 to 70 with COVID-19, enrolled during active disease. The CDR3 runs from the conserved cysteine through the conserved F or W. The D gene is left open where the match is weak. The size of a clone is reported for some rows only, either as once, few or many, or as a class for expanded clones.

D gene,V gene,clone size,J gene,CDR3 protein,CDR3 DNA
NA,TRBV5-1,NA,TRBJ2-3,CASSREGSTDTQYF,TGCGCCAGCAGCAGAGAGGGAAGTACAGATACGCAGTATTTT
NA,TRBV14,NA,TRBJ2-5,CASSRTRGQTQTQYF,TGTGCCAGCAGCCGAACACGCGGTCAGACCCAGACCCAGTACTTC
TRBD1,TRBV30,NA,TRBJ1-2,CAWTGGRNYGYTF,TGTGCCTGGACAGGGGGACGTAACTATGGCTACACCTTC
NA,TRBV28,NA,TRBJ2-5,CASSLIRSQETQYF,TGTGCCAGCAGTTTAATACGGAGCCAAGAGACCCAGTACTTC
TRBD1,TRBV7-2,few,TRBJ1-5,CASSFGQGNQPQHF,TGTGCCAGCAGCTTCGGACAGGGTAATCAGCCCCAGCATTTT
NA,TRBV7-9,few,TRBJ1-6,CASVALERHSPLHF,TGTGCCAGCGTGGCTTTAGAGAGGCATTCACCCCTCCACTTT
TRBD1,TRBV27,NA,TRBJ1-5,CASSLRWTGGSSNQPQHF,TGTGCCAGCAGTTTACGATGGACAGGGGGCTCAAGCAATCAGCCCCAGCATTTT
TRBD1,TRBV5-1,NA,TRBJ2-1,CASSLQGAYNEQFF,TGCGCCAGCAGCTTACAGGGGGCGTACAATGAGCAGTTCTTC
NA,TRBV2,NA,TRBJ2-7,CASRSSEQYF,TGTGCCAGCAGGAGCTCCGAGCAGTACTTC
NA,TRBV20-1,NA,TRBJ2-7,CSASGGRSYEQYF,TGCAGTGCTAGTGGGGGGCGGTCCTACGAGCAGTACTTC
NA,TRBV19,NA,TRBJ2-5,CASNIRGTETQYF,TGTGCCAGCAATATCAGGGGCACGGAGACCCAGTACTTC
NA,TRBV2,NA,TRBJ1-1,CASSELKPGSDTEAFF,TGTGCCAGCAGTGAATTGAAGCCTGGAAGCGACACTGAAGCTTTCTTT
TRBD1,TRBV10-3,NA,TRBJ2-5,CAIRESTGQETQYF,TGTGCCATCAGGGAGTCGACAGGGCAAGAGACCCAGTACTTC
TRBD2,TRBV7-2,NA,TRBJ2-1,CASSLAPPRLAGGVNEQFF,TGTGCCAGCAGCTTAGCCCCTCCCCGACTAGCGGGAGGAGTCAATGAGCAGTTCTTC
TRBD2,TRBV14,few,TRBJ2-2,CASSQDMAGAGELFF,TGTGCCAGCAGCCAAGATATGGCGGGAGCCGGGGAGCTGTTTTTT
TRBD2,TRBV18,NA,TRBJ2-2,CASSPEAGGDAGELFF,TGTGCCAGCTCACCTGAAGCGGGAGGTGACGCCGGGGAGCTGTTTTTT
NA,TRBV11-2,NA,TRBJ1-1,CASSLADSKAFF,TGTGCCAGCAGCTTGGCGGACAGTAAAGCTTTCTTT
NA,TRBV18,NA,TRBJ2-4,CASSPSGSQRNIQYF,TGTGCCAGCTCACCATCGGGGTCGCAAAGAAACATTCAGTACTTC
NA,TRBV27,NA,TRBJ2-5,CASTPVGRRGQETQYF,TGTGCCAGCACCCCCGTGGGGAGGAGGGGACAAGAGACCCAGTACTTC
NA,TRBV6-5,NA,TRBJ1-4,CASSSQRGEKLFF,TGTGCCAGCAGTTCCCAGCGTGGGGAAAAACTGTTTTTT
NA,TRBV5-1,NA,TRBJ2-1,CASSFSLSSYNEQFF,TGCGCCAGCAGCTTTTCCCTGAGCTCCTACAATGAGCAGTTCTTC
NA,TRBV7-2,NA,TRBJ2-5,CASSARGQETQYF,TGTGCCAGCAGCGCAAGGGGTCAGGAGACCCAGTACTTC
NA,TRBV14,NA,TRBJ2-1,CASSRFSGSNNEQFF,TGTGCCAGCAGCCGGTTTTCCGGGAGCAACAATGAGCAGTTCTTC
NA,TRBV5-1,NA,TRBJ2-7,CASSFSGEEDEQYF,TGCGCCAGCAGCTTCTCGGGGGAGGAGGACGAGCAGTACTTC
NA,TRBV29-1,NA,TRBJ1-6,CSVREGAESPLHF,TGCAGCGTCCGTGAGGGCGCGGAATCACCCCTCCACTTT
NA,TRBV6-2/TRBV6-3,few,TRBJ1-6,CASSHQGSSYNSPLHF,TGTGCCAGCAGTCACCAAGGGAGCTCCTATAATTCACCCCTCCACTTT
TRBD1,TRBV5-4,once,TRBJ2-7,CASSGRQGDYEQYF,TGTGCCAGCAGCGGTCGTCAGGGGGATTACGAGCAGTACTTC
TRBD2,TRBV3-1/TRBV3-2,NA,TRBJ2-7,CASRGTSGSYEQYF,TGTGCCAGCAGAGGGACTAGCGGGAGCTACGAGCAGTACTTC
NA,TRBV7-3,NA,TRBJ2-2,CASSLNPRGGIGELFF,TGTGCCAGCAGCTTAAACCCCAGGGGTGGGATCGGGGAGCTGTTTTTT
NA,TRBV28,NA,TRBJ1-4,CASSSPGVANEKLFF,TGTGCCAGCAGTTCTCCGGGGGTAGCTAATGAAAAACTGTTTTTT
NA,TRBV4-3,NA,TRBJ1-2,CASSQNRVSYAYGYTF,TGCGCCAGCAGCCAAAACCGGGTCTCATACGCCTATGGCTACACCTTC
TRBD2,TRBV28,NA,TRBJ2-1,CASITGLAGYNEQFF,TGTGCCAGCATAACGGGACTAGCGGGATACAATGAGCAGTTCTTC
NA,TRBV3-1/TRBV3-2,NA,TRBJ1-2,CASSQDLGANYGYTF,TGTGCCAGCAGCCAAGATTTGGGAGCTAACTATGGCTACACCTTC